The T cell receptor (beta chain) described here comes from a study of T cell clusters in autoimmune cytopenias. The CDR3 extends over 20 amino acids. Multiplex touch-down PCR amplified TRB using TRB-A and TRB-B pools in one tube. TCRdb reprocessed the multiplex PCR reads and keeps a single row for each CDR3 protein, giving no DNA. The sample has some 4,900 distinct CDR3 sequences, and its top ten clones hold roughly 18%. Each sample's input was 250 ng genomic DNA, some 34,000 genome equivalents. V gene TRBV12-3 or TRBV12-4 combines with J gene TRBJ1-5; TCRdb indicates TRBD1, and absent DNA this call remains unverified. The TCR was taken from a human donor with an autoimmune cytopenia or autoimmune hepatitis (not recorded which). The specimen was peripheral blood. This CDR3 reads CASSFRSGLGGFSSNQPQHF.